What follows are 18 T cell receptor beta chains derived from one specimen sequenced in a study of regulatory T cells in long-lasting Graves disease. Combining iRepertoire HTBI primers with Arm-PCR of CDR3 regions, the authors built TCR beta libraries. TCRdb redid the calling of the multiplex PCR reads with MiXCR, one entry per CDR3 protein. The sample lists some 490,000 distinct CDR3 sequences, around 12% occurring once. Described time point: newly diagnosed GD, antithyroid drugs for less than 3 months. RNA isolated from PBMCs was used to make the TCR library. The same data also went into a second study, on T cells in Graves' hyperthyroidism and ophthalmopathy.

The specimen was peripheral blood mononuclear cells (PBMCs), collected at new diagnosis, from a patient treated with antithyroid drugs. These receptors came from a woman aged 30 to 39 with Graves disease.

There are a few counts of this clonotype. This CDR3 reads CASSIQRGPFSGNTIYF. The CDR3 coding sequence is TGTGCCAGTAGTATCCAGAGGGGGCCTTTCTCTGGAAACACCATATATTTT. The rearrangement links TRBV19 to TRBJ1-3, with 7 bases that match TRBD1. The germline V gene has CDR1 LNHDA and CDR2 SQIVND (reference sequence). The CDR3 sequence is 17 residues long. The junction had 8 bases not matched to a gene; V was cut back by 3 bases and J by 0 bases.

Many counts were recorded for this clonotype. The chain uses TRBV28 and TRBJ2-3, with 9 bases that match TRBD2. This CDR3 is 12 amino acids long. V lost 6 bases, J lost 10 bases, and 5 bases stayed unmatched. Germline CDR1 MDHEN, CDR2 SYDVKM. CDR3 sequence (DNA): TGTGCCAGCAGGGCTAGCGGGATTTCGCAGTATTTT. Protein: CASRASGISQYF.

This clonotype was observed at least ten times. The V gene is TRBV2, the J gene TRBJ2-7, with D possibly matching TRBD2 (5 bases). Per germline, CDR1 SNHLY and CDR2 FYNNEI. This CDR3 is built from 12 residues. V gave up 7 bases and J gave up 0 bases, with 7 bases separating them. CDR3 amino acids: CASNSGSYEQYF. The CDR3 DNA is TGTGCCAGCAACAGCGGCTCCTACGAGCAGTACTTC.

This clonotype turned up a few times. The genes are TRBV5-1 and TRBJ2-4, with 8 bases aligning to TRBD1. CDR3 length: 14 amino acids. Germline loops: CDR1 SGHRS, CDR2 YFSETQ. Losses at the gene ends were 0 bases for V and 8 bases for J; bases not matched to a gene: 4. The CDR3, as DNA: TGCGCCAGCAGCTTGGCAGGGGGCGGTGACATTCAGTACTTC. Protein sequence: CASSLAGGGDIQYF.

At least ten counts were recorded for this clonotype. This sequence joins TRBV12-3 or TRBV12-4 and TRBJ1-1, with D possibly matching TRBD1 (6 bases). The CDR3 is 13 amino acids. V was cut by 6 bases and J by 6 bases, with 14 bases left in between. CDR3: CASRAWGGSEAFF. The CDR3 region has the DNA TGTGCCAGCAGGGCTTGGGGGGGCTCTGAAGCTTTCTTT.

This clonotype was seen many times. The genes are TRBV20-1 and TRBJ1-1, with a tentative D call TRBD1 (5 bases). Germline V gives CDR1 DFQATT, CDR2 SNEGSKA (reference sequence). The CDR3 has 12 residues. Deletions cut 4 bases from V and 7 bases from J, with 13 bases between. CDR3 sequence (DNA): TGCAGTGCTAAGACAGCGCACGATGAAGCTTTCTTT. It yields the protein CSAKTAHDEAFF.

This clonotype appeared many times. This chain joins TRBV6-1 and TRBJ1-2; no firm D call. The CDR3 contains 14 residues. Germline CDR1 reads MNHNS; CDR2 reads SASEGT. V was trimmed by 6 bases and J by 6 bases, leaving 17 bases between them. CDR3 sequence (DNA): TGTGCCAGCAGCCCTGCGAGTTGGAGGCATGGCTACACCTTC. It codes for CASSPASWRHGYTF.

The sample holds a few counts of this clonotype. The chain recombines TRBV19 with TRBJ2-1; 11 bases are shared with TRBD1. The CDR3 is made up of 16 amino acids. Germline V gene data show CDR1 as LNHDA and CDR2 as SQIVND (reference sequence). The ends lost 2 bases at V and 7 bases at J; junction bases unmatched: 7. CDR3: CASSIYGQGAWNEQFF. As DNA, the CDR3 is TGTGCCAGTAGTATATATGGACAGGGGGCATGGAATGAGCAGTTCTTC.

This clonotype has at least ten counts. The DNA of the CDR3 is TGCGCCAGCAGTGAGGGCCCGGGGACCGGGGAGCTGTTTTTT. This sequence encodes CASSEGPGTGELFF. The chain recombines TRBV5-1 with TRBJ2-2, with D possibly matching TRBD2 (5 bases). This CDR3 contains 14 residues. The V end was cut by 5 bases, the J end by 5 bases, with 13 bases between. Germline V gives CDR1 SGHRS, CDR2 YFSETQ.

This clonotype was seen repeatedly, ten times or more. The V gene is TRBV12-3 or TRBV12-4, the J gene TRBJ2-1; TRBD2 aligns across 10 bases. The CDR3 has 16 residues. J lost 8 bases, V lost 6 bases, and 13 bases had no gene match. The CDR3 is CASSLPLAGDIDEQFF. The CDR3 DNA reads as TGTGCCAGCAGCCTCCCCCTAGCGGGAGATATCGATGAGCAGTTCTTC.

The sample holds many counts of this clonotype. This sequence joins TRBV27 and TRBJ2-2; D gene ambiguous. Between the trimmed V and J ends, which lost 3 bases and 7 bases, there was a span of 12 bases. The CDR3 has 14 amino acids. Germline assignment: CDR1 MNHEY and CDR2 SMNVEV (reference sequence). The CDR3 spells CASSFIPGDGELFF. Written as DNA, the CDR3 is TGTGCCAGCAGTTTCATCCCTGGCGACGGGGAGCTGTTTTTT.

This clonotype was seen many times. The CDR3 sequence is CASSIYNLRAGTNTGELFF. The CDR3 DNA follows: TGTGCCAGTAGTATTTATAATCTGAGGGCGGGAACGAACACCGGGGAGCTGTTTTTT. The chain joins TRBV19 to TRBJ2-2, with D possibly matching TRBD2 (6 bases). Germline CDR1 is LNHDA and CDR2 is SQIVND (reference sequence). The CDR3 is 19 residues long. V gave up 3 bases and J gave up 0 bases, with 20 bases separating them.

The chain recombines TRBV20-1 with TRBJ2-1; 7 bases align to TRBD2. The CDR3 runs 16 residues. The germline CDR1 and CDR2 sequences are DFQATT and SNEGSKA (reference sequence). Trimming removed 1 base from V and 9 bases from J; junction bases left unmatched: 15. The CDR3 sequence is CSARARPRLATGEQFF. DNA for the CDR3: TGCAGTGCTAGAGCCCGACCCCGACTAGCAACGGGTGAGCAGTTCTTC.

This clonotype showed up just a few times. The V call is TRBV20-1, the J call TRBJ1-2, with unresolved D. V was cut by 0 bases and J by 3 bases, with 8 bases left in between. Germline V CDR1 and CDR2: DFQATT, SNEGSKA (reference sequence). This CDR3 contains 13 residues. The CDR3: CSARDIDYYGYTF. The CDR3 DNA sequence: TGCAGTGCTAGAGATATCGATTACTATGGCTACACCTTC.

This clonotype was seen repeatedly, ten times or more. The chain is built from TRBV27 and TRBJ2-1, with D maybe TRBD1 (5 bases). Looked up from germline, CDR1 is MNHEY and CDR2 is SMNVEV (reference sequence). This CDR3 contains 13 residues. With 4 bases removed from V and 4 bases from J, the gap between germline ends came to 8 bases. This CDR3 reads CASSYQGYNEQFF. The CDR3 nucleotides are TGTGCCAGCAGTTATCAGGGTTACAATGAGCAGTTCTTC.

This clonotype was detected ten times or more. The chain uses TRBV2 and TRBJ1-2; a possible D gene is TRBD1 (5 bases). The CDR3 runs 15 residues. Germline loops: CDR1 SNHLY, CDR2 FYNNEI. V was trimmed by 10 bases and J by 3 bases, leaving 21 bases between them. CDR3 region: CAISGTSQNYYGYTF. The CDR3 DNA sequence: TGTGCCATCTCCGGGACCTCTCAGAACTACTATGGCTACACCTTC.

The sample holds a few counts of this clonotype. This sequence may be a read error, since a much larger clone differs from it by one base. The genes are TRBV29-1 and TRBJ2-7, with a possible D match to TRBD1 (5 bases). V was cut by 5 bases and J by 3 bases, with 11 bases left in between. Looked up from germline, CDR1 is SQVTM and CDR2 is ANQGSEA. The CDR3 contains 12 residues. The CDR3 sequence: CSVRPDSYEQYF. For the CDR3, the DNA is TGCAGCGTTCGACCCGACAGCTACGAGCAGTACTTC.

This clonotype has just a few counts. A read error may account for a junction end that differs from germline. The chain employs TRBV28 and TRBJ2-7, with unresolved D. The CDR3 is 12 amino acids. Per germline, CDR1 MDHEN and CDR2 SYDVKM. CDR3 DNA sequence: TGTGCCGGCAGTTTACTGAGATACGAGCAGTACTTC. This encodes CAGSLLRYEQYF.